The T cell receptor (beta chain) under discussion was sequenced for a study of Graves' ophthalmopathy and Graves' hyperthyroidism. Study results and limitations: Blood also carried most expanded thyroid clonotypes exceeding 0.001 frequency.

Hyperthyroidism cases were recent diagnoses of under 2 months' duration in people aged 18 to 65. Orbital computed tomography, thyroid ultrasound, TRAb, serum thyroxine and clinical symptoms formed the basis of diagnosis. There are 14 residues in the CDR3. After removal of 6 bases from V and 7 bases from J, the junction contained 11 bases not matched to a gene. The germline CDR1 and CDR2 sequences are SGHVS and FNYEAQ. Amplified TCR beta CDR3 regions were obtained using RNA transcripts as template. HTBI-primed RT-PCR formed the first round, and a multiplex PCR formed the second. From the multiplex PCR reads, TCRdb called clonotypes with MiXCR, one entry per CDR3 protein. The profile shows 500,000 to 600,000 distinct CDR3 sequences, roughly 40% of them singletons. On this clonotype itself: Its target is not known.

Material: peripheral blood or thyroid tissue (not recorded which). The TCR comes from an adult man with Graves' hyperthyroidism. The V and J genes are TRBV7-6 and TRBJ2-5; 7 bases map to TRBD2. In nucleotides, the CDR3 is TGTGCCAGCAGTTTTGGGGGGGAAGGCATGACCCAGTACTTC. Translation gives CASSFGGEGMTQYF.